Listed below are T cell receptor beta chains from one sample, sequenced in a study of blood T cells in healthy people across ages. Each CDR3 protein is one row after TCRdb ran MiXCR on the 5' RACE reads. The sample includes about 840,000 distinct CDR3 sequences, under 35% of them seen just once. The same sample was also used in a study of T cells of mothers and their children.

The sample taken for sequencing was blood. The receptor source for this set is a woman in her thirties or forties in good health. The CDR3 runs from the conserved cysteine through the conserved F or W. A D gene is named only where the DNA matches it firmly. Clone size is stated in some rows and not others, as once, few, many or a class when expanded.

abundance,v_gene,j_gene,d_gene,CDR3nt,CDR3aa
few,TRBV6-5,TRBJ1-4,NA,TGTGCCAGCAGTTACTCCAGGGCGAATAATGAAAAACTGTTTTTT,CASSYSRANNEKLFF
NA,TRBV7-8,TRBJ2-2,NA,TGTGCCAGCAGCTTAGAAGTTTGGGGGCGCAACACCGGGGAGCTGTTTTTT,CASSLEVWGRNTGELFF
NA,TRBV14,TRBJ2-7,TRBD1,TGTGCCAGCAGCCAAGCCCCCACAGGGGGCGCCTACAATGAGCAGTACTTC,CASSQAPTGGAYNEQYF
few,TRBV18,TRBJ1-6,NA,TGTGCCAGCTCACAGGAGGGCAGTTCACCCCTCCACTTT,CASSQEGSSPLHF
NA,TRBV20-1,TRBJ2-7,NA,TGCAGTACCTCCAGGGGACCGGACAGTTACTACGAGCAGTACTTC,CSTSRGPDSYYEQYF
NA,TRBV6-5,TRBJ1-6,NA,TGTGCCAGCAGTTACCTCGGTGGACAGACCTCCTATAATTCACCCCTCCACTTT,CASSYLGGQTSYNSPLHF
NA,TRBV25-1,TRBJ1-5,NA,TGTGCCGGCGAAGACACTCATAGCAATCAGCCCCAGCATTTT,CAGEDTHSNQPQHF
few,TRBV20-1,TRBJ1-5,NA,TGCAGTGCTAGAGTACCCAGGGCTGGCAATCAGCCCCAGCATTTT,CSARVPRAGNQPQHF
many,TRBV27,TRBJ1-2,NA,TGTGCCAGCAGTTTTGGGGAGAGCTATGGCTACACCTTC,CASSFGESYGYTF
few,TRBV7-2,TRBJ1-1,TRBD1,TGTGCCAGCAGTTCGAACAGGGGCCTGAACACTGAAGCTTTCTTT,CASSSNRGLNTEAFF
NA,TRBV19,TRBJ1-1,NA,TGTGCCAGTAGTCCCGGGCCAGCGGACACTGAAGCTTTCTTT,CASSPGPADTEAFF
many,TRBV7-9,TRBJ2-5,NA,TGTGCCAGCAGCTTGGGAGGAGGGGCCAGGCAAGAGACCCAGTACTTC,CASSLGGGARQETQYF